The rows below give T cell receptor beta chains drawn from one sample of a study of blood T cell repertoires in COVID-19. The repertoire was sequenced with immunoSEQ multiplex PCR; TCRdb's copy has only in-frame clones and lacks some. The data hold 250,000 to 350,000 clones, with approximately 82% observed a single time. The source material was peripheral blood. The receptors shown here come from a woman aged 50 to 60 with acute or convalescent COVID-19. Both conserved end residues are part of each CDR3. A D gene is named only where the DNA matches it firmly. Not all rows give a size; the values are once, few, many and, for expanded clones, a class.

V	D	size	J	DNA	CDR3
TRBV2	.	.	TRBJ1-1	TGTGCCAGCAGTCTGGACATGAACACTGAAGCTTTCTTT	CASSLDMNTEAFF
TRBV5-5	TRBD1	.	TRBJ2-7	TGTGCCAGCAGCTTCGGACAGGGCGGTCTCTACGAGCAGTACTTC	CASSFGQGGLYEQYF
TRBV5-6	.	.	TRBJ2-6	TGTGCCAGCAGCTTGGCTGCGGGAACACGCTCTGGGGCCAACGTCCTGACTTTC	CASSLAAGTRSGANVLTF
TRBV5-1	.	once	TRBJ1-1	TGCGCCAGCAGCTTGGGCACTTCTTACACTGAAGCTTTCTTT	CASSLGTSYTEAFF
TRBV6-5	.	.	TRBJ2-1	TGTGCCAGCGAAAACCCGAGGGCAGGCGATGAGCAGTTCTTC	CASENPRAGDEQFF
TRBV28	.	.	TRBJ1-1	TGTGCCAGCAGTCCCGGGTACGTCCAAACTGAAGCTTTCTTT	CASSPGYVQTEAFF
TRBV29-1	TRBD1	.	TRBJ1-2	TGCAGCGTAGACCGGGACAGAGAGAGGTACTATGGCTACACCTTC	CSVDRDRERYYGYTF
TRBV9	TRBD1	.	TRBJ1-2	TGTGCCAGCAGCTTTAACCGGGACAGGGATGACTATGGCTACACCTTC	CASSFNRDRDDYGYTF
TRBV27	TRBD1	.	TRBJ1-6	TGTGCCAGCAGTTTGACAGGGGGCTCCTATAATTCACCCCTCCACTTT	CASSLTGGSYNSPLHF
TRBV28	TRBD2	.	TRBJ2-2	TGTGCCAGCAATACTAGCGGGGGCGGAACCGGGGAGCTGTTTTTT	CASNTSGGGTGELFF
TRBV18	TRBD1	.	TRBJ2-1	TGTGCCAGCTCACCCCGGGACAGCGAGCAGTTCTTC	CASSPRDSEQFF
TRBV5-1	.	.	TRBJ2-1	TGCGCCAGCAGCTTGGGTGTTGAGCGCGGAAGGGAGCAGTTCTTC	CASSLGVERGREQFF
TRBV4-1	TRBD2	.	TRBJ2-5	TGCGCCAGCAGCCAAGAGTCTAGCGGGAGGGCCCAAGAGACCCAGTACTTC	CASSQESSGRAQETQYF
TRBV7-9	.	.	TRBJ2-7	TGTGCCAGCAGCTTATCTATGAAGTACTACGAGCAGTACTTC	CASSLSMKYYEQYF
TRBV24-1	TRBD2	few	TRBJ2-3	TGTGCCACCAGTGCCGGTGCGGCGGGAGCCACAGATACGCAGTATTTT	CATSAGAAGATDTQYF
TRBV5-4	TRBD2	.	TRBJ2-2	TGTGCCAGCAGCTCGGGGACTAGCGGGGTCACCGGGGAGCTGTTTTTT	CASSSGTSGVTGELFF
TRBV5-1	.	.	TRBJ1-2	TGCGCCAGCAGCACCGGGGATATGGCGGGCTACACCTTC	CASSTGDMAGYTF
TRBV19	.	once	TRBJ2-5	TGTGCCAGTAGTAGACGGGACACCCAAGAGACCCAGTACTTC	CASSRRDTQETQYF
TRBV19	TRBD1	few	TRBJ1-2	TGTGCCAGTAAGGTGGACAGGGGGGACTATGGCTACACCTTC	CASKVDRGDYGYTF
TRBV7-2	TRBD1	.	TRBJ1-4	TGTGCCAGCAGTGGGGGACAGGACCTAATGAAAGGACTGTTTTTT	CASSGGQDLMKGLFF
TRBV28	.	.	TRBJ1-6	TGTGCCAGCAGTTTAAAGTCCGGGGGGAATTCACCCCTCCACTTT	CASSLKSGGNSPLHF
TRBV12-3/TRBV12-4	.	.	TRBJ1-2	TGTGCCAGCAGCTCCGACAGGCGAGGCGGCTACACCTTC	CASSSDRRGGYTF
TRBV9	.	.	TRBJ1-1	TGTGCCAGCAGCGTAGCAGGGTTGGGTTTCACTGAAGCTTTCTTT	CASSVAGLGFTEAFF
TRBV18	.	once	TRBJ2-3	TGTGCCAGCTCACCCCCCTCGGCAGATACGCAGTATTTT	CASSPPSADTQYF
TRBV6-5	.	.	TRBJ2-1	TGTGCCAGCATTGGACCCCCGGACTCCCTAAATGAGCAGTTCTTC	CASIGPPDSLNEQFF
TRBV7-9	TRBD1	.	TRBJ1-2	TGTGCCAGCAGCGGAGGACAGGGGGCATATGGCTACACCTTC	CASSGGQGAYGYTF
TRBV7-2	.	.	TRBJ2-7	TGTGCCAGCAGTCCCGTTAGCGCCGCAGAGCAGTACTTC	CASSPVSAAEQYF
TRBV7-3	TRBD2	.	TRBJ2-1	TGTGCCAGCAGCGCGTCGGGACTAGTCCTAGATGAGCAGTTCTTC	CASSASGLVLDEQFF
TRBV24-1	TRBD1	.	TRBJ1-2	TGTGCCACCAGTGGGGGGACAGGGAATATTCATGGCTACACCTTC	CATSGGTGNIHGYTF
TRBV4-2	TRBD1	.	TRBJ1-1	TGTGCCAGCAGCCAAGTCCCCGGACAGGCCCTGGAAGCTTTCTTT	CASSQVPGQALEAFF
TRBV10-3	.	.	TRBJ2-5	TGTGCCATCAGTGAGTCCGGGACACAAGAGACCCAGTACTTC	CAISESGTQETQYF
TRBV21-1	.	.	TRBJ2-4	TGTGCCAGCAGCAAACATAGGGGAAAGGGGGCCAAAAACATTCAGTACTTC	CASSKHRGKGAKNIQYF
TRBV4-3	TRBD2	.	TRBJ2-4	TGCGCCAGCAGCCAAGAGGGACTAGCGGACCCGCGAAACATTCAGTACTTC	CASSQEGLADPRNIQYF
TRBV7-9	TRBD1	.	TRBJ2-1	TGTGCCAGCATCTGGACAGGGGGCGTTGAGCAGTTCTTC	CASIWTGGVEQFF
TRBV11-1	TRBD1	.	TRBJ2-5	TGTGCCAGCAGCCGTACCCGGACAGGGGGTGGAGAGACCCAGTACTTC	CASSRTRTGGGETQYF
TRBV4-1	.	.	TRBJ2-5	TGCGCCAGCAGCCGGACCCGGGGGGCCCCCGAGACCCAGTACTTC	CASSRTRGAPETQYF
TRBV2	TRBD2	.	TRBJ2-1	TGTGCCAGCAGTGAGTCTAGCGGGGCCAATGAGCAGTTCTTC	CASSESSGANEQFF
TRBV7-2	.	few	TRBJ2-5	TGTGCCAGCAGCTCTCGACAGCAACAAGAGACCCAGTACTTC	CASSSRQQQETQYF
TRBV4-2	.	.	TRBJ2-7	TGTGCCAGCAGCCAAGATGGGGCAAGCCACGAGCAGTACTTC	CASSQDGASHEQYF
TRBV6-2/TRBV6-3	.	once	TRBJ2-5	TGTGCCAGCAGTTCCGGGCTACAGGCCCAGTACTTC	CASSSGLQAQYF
TRBV7-2	TRBD2	.	TRBJ2-7	TGTGCCAGCAGCCTCAGACAGCGGACTAGCGGATACGAGCAGTACTTC	CASSLRQRTSGYEQYF
TRBV12-3/TRBV12-4	.	.	TRBJ1-5	TGTGCCAGCAGTTTAGCGCGAGATCAGCCCCAGCATTTT	CASSLARDQPQHF
TRBV5-1	.	once	TRBJ2-7	TGCGCCAGCAGCCCCTCCCCACAGGCCCACTACGAGCAGTACTTC	CASSPSPQAHYEQYF
TRBV14	.	once	TRBJ1-1	TGTGCCAGCAGCGGGGCGGGACTATACCCGTTGGACACTGAAGCTTTCTTT	CASSGAGLYPLDTEAFF
TRBV7-9	TRBD2	.	TRBJ2-2	TGTGCCAGCAGCCCCCGCGGGGGGGCCTCCGGGGAGCTGTTTTTT	CASSPRGGASGELFF
TRBV5-6	.	.	TRBJ1-6	TGTGCCAGCAGCGGGTCGACAGAGAGCTATTCACCCCTCCACTTT	CASSGSTESYSPLHF
TRBV3-1/TRBV3-2	TRBD1	.	TRBJ1-1	TGTGCCAGCAGCCAGAGGACAGGGCTGCGGGCTTTCTTT	CASSQRTGLRAFF
TRBV12-3/TRBV12-4	TRBD1	.	TRBJ1-2	TGTGCCAGCAGTCCGGGACAGAACTATGGCTACACCTTC	CASSPGQNYGYTF
TRBV6-5	TRBD2	.	TRBJ2-1	TGTGCCAGCAGTAACCGGACTAGCGGGGTAAGGCAGTTCTTC	CASSNRTSGVRQFF
TRBV6-4	.	.	TRBJ2-2	TGTGCCAGCAGTGACGAGGCCGGGGAGCTGTTTTTT	CASSDEAGELFF
TRBV5-1	.	.	TRBJ1-3	TGCGCCAGCAGCCCGGGAGGGAACGGAAACACCATATATTTT	CASSPGGNGNTIYF
TRBV9	.	.	TRBJ1-3	TGTGCCAGCAGCGAATACAGGAGCTCTGGAAACACCATATATTTT	CASSEYRSSGNTIYF